The 25 T cell receptor beta chains listed next were all sequenced from one sample in a study of cytomegalovirus exposure and HLA in healthy donors. Primers: 60 Vbeta forward and 13 Jbeta reverse. Some clones are missing from TCRdb's copy, which holds only in-frame ones; the method was immunoSEQ multiplex PCR. Seen here are under 70,000 clones, roughly two thirds observed once, and the top ten hold roughly 1.9%. The sample comprised PBMCs. The receptor source for this set is a woman aged 25 to 39 in good health and CMV-seronegative.

Only one count was recorded for this clone. V usage is TRBV11-3 and J usage is TRBJ1-4; D unclear. The V end was cut by 5 bases, the J end by 5 bases, with 6 bases between. The CDR3 has 12 residues. The germline V gene has CDR1 SGHNT and CDR2 YENEEA. The CDR3 bases are TGTGCCAGCAGCGCGACAAATGAAAAACTGTTTTTT. Its protein is CASSATNEKLFF.

The J gene is TRBJ2-7, the V gene TRBV4-1; tentatively, D is TRBD1 (5 bases). V dropped 0 bases and J dropped 0 bases, with 9 bases sitting between them. The CDR3 contains 15 residues. CDR1 and CDR2 from the germline V gene are MGHRA and YSYEKL. Written as DNA, the CDR3 is TGCGCCAGCAGCCAAGAATCCGACAGCTCCTACGAGCAGTACTTC. This sequence encodes CASSQESDSSYEQYF.

J is TRBJ2-7 and V is TRBV7-9, with D maybe TRBD2 (5 bases). Germline-derived CDR1 and CDR2 are SEHNR and FQNEAQ (reference sequence). Between the trimmed V and J ends, which lost 0 bases and 5 bases, there was a span of 11 bases. The CDR3 is 14 residues long. The CDR3 here is CASSLAIGVHEQYF. The CDR3 nucleotides are TGTGCCAGCAGCTTAGCGATCGGGGTCCACGAGCAGTACTTC.

This chain connects TRBV27 to TRBJ2-3; 13 nucleotides line up with TRBD2. The CDR3 extends over 18 amino acids. J lost 1 base, V lost 4 bases, and 8 bases had no gene match. From germline, CDR1 is MNHEY and CDR2 SMNVEV (reference sequence). CDR3 in DNA: TGTGCCAGCAGTTGCGGGACTAGCGGGGCAGGGGGCACAGATACGCAGTATTTT. Its translation is CASSCGTSGAGGTDTQYF.

The chain joins TRBV28 to TRBJ2-1; D gene ambiguous. Trimming shortened V by 5 bases and J by 4 bases, and 3 bases separated the two germline ends. The V gene's germline CDR1 is MDHEN and CDR2 SYDVKM. The CDR3 totals 11 residues. The CDR3 DNA reads as TGTGCCAGCAGTCTTTACAATGAGCAGTTCTTC. This encodes CASSLYNEQFF.

The chain couples TRBV4-1 to TRBJ2-1, with D tentatively TRBD2 (6 bases). CDR1 is MGHRA, CDR2 YSYEKL, per germline. Trimming left V 1 base short and J 4 bases short, with 14 bases between. CDR3 size: 16 residues. CDR3 amino acids: CASSQVLGTGYNEQFF. CDR3 in DNA: TGCGCCAGCAGCCAAGTTCTCGGGACTGGGTACAATGAGCAGTTCTTC.

This rearrangement joins TRBV7-2 to TRBJ2-1; 11 bases line up with TRBD2. V lost 1 base to trimming and J lost 11 bases; unmatched junction nucleotides: 7. The CDR3 sequence is 15 residues long. Germline loops: CDR1 SGHTA, CDR2 FQGNSA. The chain's CDR3 is CASSLDWLAGGKQFF. The CDR3 DNA is TGTGCCAGCAGCTTAGATTGGCTAGCGGGGGGAAAGCAGTTCTTC.

The gene calls are TRBV15 and TRBJ2-7; 11 bases are a match to TRBD1. CDR1 LNHNV and CDR2 YYDKDF come from the germline V gene (reference sequence). V shed 5 bases and J 7 bases; nucleotides not matched to a gene: 7. CDR3 length: 14 residues. Written as DNA, the CDR3 is TGTGCCACCAGCCACCGGGACAGGGGGAGTGAGCAGTACTTC. Encoded protein: CATSHRDRGSEQYF. Variable domain in full (rest from reference TRBV15 and TRBJ2-7): DAMVIQNPRYQVTQFGKPVTLSCSQTLNHNVMYWYQQKSSQAPKLLFHYYDKDFNNEADTPDNFQSRRPNTSFCFLDIRSPGLGDTAMYLCATSHRDRGSEQYFGPGTRLTVT.

The chain couples TRBV12-5 to TRBJ1-6; 7 bases are a match to TRBD1. The CDR3 spans 17 residues. V shed 5 bases, J shed 5 bases, and the junction held 12 bases outside the gene matches. The germline CDR1 and CDR2 sequences are LGHNT and FRNRAP. As DNA, the CDR3 is TGTGCTAGTGGTCTAATACGACAGGGTTCCGATAATTCACCCCTCCACTTT. As protein: CASGLIRQGSDNSPLHF.

This clone has only a few counts. Here the CDR3 reads CASSPVNTGELFF. As DNA, the CDR3 is TGTGCCAGCAGCCCGGTTAACACCGGGGAGCTGTTTTTT. The chain carries TRBV11-2 and TRBJ2-2, with no clear D. This CDR3 is 13 amino acids long. With 5 bases removed from V and 2 bases from J, the gap between germline ends came to 6 bases. Germline-derived CDR1 and CDR2 are SGHAT and FQNNGV.

The chain carries TRBV10-3 and TRBJ2-7; no reliable D call. This CDR3 region has 13 residues. The V gene's germline CDR1 is ENHRY and CDR2 SYGVKD. V was shortened by 2 bases and J by 4 bases, with 9 bases between the two germline ends. This CDR3 is CAISEDSSYEQYF. CDR3 DNA sequence: TGTGCCATCAGTGAGGACTCCTCATACGAGCAGTACTTC.

The CDR3 DNA follows: TGCGCCAGCAGCTTTCGACAGGGCCGCATCTCTGGAAACACCATATATTTT. Its translation: CASSFRQGRISGNTIYF. The chain links TRBV5-1 to TRBJ1-3, with 7 bases identical to TRBD1. The V segment lost 2 bases and the J segment 0 bases; nucleotides outside the gene matches: 8. The CDR3 spans 17 residues. Germline values: CDR1 SGHRS, CDR2 YFSETQ. The whole variable domain, remainder taken from reference TRBV5-1 and TRBJ1-3, is KAGVTQTPRYLIKTRGQQVTLSCSPISGHRSVSWYQQTPGQGLQFLFEYFSETQRNKGNFPGRFSGRQFSNSRSEMNVSTLELGDSALYLCASSFRQGRISGNTIYFGEGSWLTVV.

This clone was seen a handful of times. The gene calls are TRBV4-1 and TRBJ2-1, with 13 bases matching TRBD2. V was pared by 4 bases and J by 7 bases, with 7 bases of the junction left unmatched. The CDR3 has 16 residues. Germline CDR1 and CDR2: MGHRA and YSYEKL. The CDR3 region has the DNA TGCGCCAGCAGCCTACGACTAGCGGGGGGTGTTAATGAGCAGTTCTTC. This gives the protein CASSLRLAGGVNEQFF.

The J gene is TRBJ2-7, the V gene TRBV9; D unresolved. In germline, CDR1 is SGDLS, CDR2 YYNGEE. The CDR3 totals 14 residues. V lost 0 bases to trimming and J lost 7 bases, with 14 bases between them. CDR3 bases: TGTGCCAGCAGCGTAGGCACGGAGACGGGTGAGCAGTACTTC. It encodes CASSVGTETGEQYF.

This rearrangement joins TRBV10-3 to TRBJ1-1; tentative D call: TRBD1 (5 bases). The germline gives CDR1 ENHRY, CDR2 SYGVKD. With 6 bases removed from V and 0 bases from J, the gap between germline ends came to 17 bases. CDR3 length: 16 residues. CDR3: CAIRDWGGFMNTEAFF. The CDR3, as DNA: TGTGCCATCAGGGACTGGGGGGGATTCATGAACACTGAAGCTTTCTTT.

The chain employs TRBV5-1 and TRBJ2-2; 9 positions agree with TRBD1. There are 16 residues in the CDR3. With 1 base clipped from V and 5 bases from J, the junction kept 6 bases outside the gene matches. Germline-derived CDR1 and CDR2 are SGHRS and YFSETQ. The chain's CDR3 is CASSLNGDRGTGELFF. In nucleotides, the CDR3 is TGCGCCAGCAGCTTGAACGGTGACAGGGGGACCGGGGAGCTGTTTTTT.

This clone ranks as medium-sized. The V and J genes are TRBV6-5 and TRBJ1-1; 8 bases map to TRBD1. Trimming took 4 bases from V and 0 from J; bases not matched to a gene: 7. The CDR3 runs 16 residues. CDR1 is MNHEY, CDR2 SVGAGI, per germline. CDR3 region: CASSSSDRVMNTEAFF. Written as DNA, the CDR3 is TGTGCCAGCAGTTCCTCGGACAGGGTCATGAACACTGAAGCTTTCTTT.

This clone was observed a handful of times. The chain uses TRBV6-5 and TRBJ2-7, with 9 positions matching TRBD1. This CDR3 contains 14 residues. Germline loops: CDR1 MNHEY, CDR2 SVGAGI. Trimming took 10 bases from V and 10 from J; bases not matched to a gene: 17. CDR3 DNA sequence: TGTGCCATCAGGGGGGGGACAGGGTCCCGCGACCAGTACTTC. Protein: CAIRGGTGSRDQYF.

CDR3 bases: TGCAGCGTCAGAAATGGCTACACCTTC. It specifies CSVRNGYTF. This sequence joins TRBV29-1 and TRBJ1-2, with D uncertain. The CDR3 extends over 9 amino acids. The V gene lost 6 bases and the J gene lost 6 bases, with 5 bases spanning the gap. Germline values: CDR1 SQVTM, CDR2 ANQGSEA.

This sequence joins TRBV9 and TRBJ1-3; no firm D call. V was pared by 0 bases and J by 3 bases, with 7 bases between. CDR1 and CDR2 (germline): SGDLS, YYNGEE. There are 14 residues in the CDR3. The CDR3 nucleotides read TGTGCCAGCAGCGTAGCCGGGATTGGAAACACCATATATTTT. This gives the protein CASSVAGIGNTIYF.

The chain has TRBV13 and TRBJ2-5; possible D gene TRBD1, 5 bases. CDR1 is PRHDT and CDR2 is FYEKMQ in the germline V gene (reference sequence). The CDR3 runs 13 residues. Deletions cut 2 bases from V and 4 bases from J, with 8 bases between. This chain's CDR3 is CASSLSQGETQYF. CDR3 nucleotides: TGTGCCAGCAGCTTAAGTCAGGGAGAGACCCAGTACTTC.

This clone was found a few times. The chain employs TRBV6-5 and TRBJ2-1, with 10 bases matching TRBD2. CDR3 length: 15 amino acids. Trimming at V came to 6 bases and at J to 7 bases, leaving 9 bases not matched to a gene. CDR1 is MNHEY, CDR2 SVGAGI, per germline. CDR3: CASSPTGLAKNEQFF. The DNA for the CDR3 is TGTGCCAGCAGCCCGACGGGACTAGCGAAGAATGAGCAGTTCTTC.

The chain uses TRBV28 and TRBJ2-1; a weak D match, TRBD1 (5 bases). This CDR3 is 14 amino acids long. Per the germline V gene, CDR1 is MDHEN and CDR2 is SYDVKM. V gave up 5 bases and J gave up 3 bases, with 11 bases separating them. CDR3 coding DNA: TGTGCCAGCAGTCCGGCAGGGCACTACAATGAGCAGTTCTTC. Its protein is CASSPAGHYNEQFF.

This chain links TRBV6-9 with TRBJ1-1, with D tentatively TRBD1 (6 bases). Trimming removed 4 bases from V and 3 bases from J, with 12 bases in between. CDR3 length: 14 amino acids. CDR1 and CDR2 from the germline V gene are MNHGY and SVAAGI. CDR3 region: CASSLTRQDTEAFF. DNA for the CDR3: TGTGCCAGCAGTTTGACAAGACAGGACACTGAAGCTTTCTTT.

The rearrangement uses TRBV11-3 and TRBJ1-3, with D possibly being TRBD1 (6 bases). Trimming took 4 bases from V and 5 from J, leaving 9 bases between them. The CDR3 spans 13 residues. CDR1 is SGHNT, CDR2 YENEEA, per germline. CDR3 sequence: CASSSGHRNTIYF. The CDR3 nucleotides read TGTGCCAGCAGCTCGGGACACAGAAACACCATATATTTT. The whole variable domain, remainder taken from reference TRBV11-3 and TRBJ1-3, is EAGVVQSPRYKIIEKKQPVAFWCNPISGHNTLYWYLQNLGQGPELLIRYENEEAVDDSQLPKDRFSAERLKGVDSTLKIQPAELGDSAVYLCASSSGHRNTIYFGEGSWLTVV.